The clone carrying this T cell receptor beta chain ranks as medium-sized. Time point noted: patch test 2, 6 weeks after DPC sensitization. Treatment: therapeutic diphenylcyclopropenone sensitization with weekly scalp DPC. Patients had alopecia, were aged 18 to 70, and were not pregnant. The starting material, unfractionated whole blood, was used for total RNA extraction. The sample originates from a study of human T cells and chemical hapten exposure. Per the germline V gene, CDR1 is LGHNA and CDR2 is YNFKEQ. Trimming took 4 bases from V and 0 from J, leaving 13 bases between them. The CDR3 covers 15 residues. Individual cDNA molecules in this library carried unique molecular identifiers. In TCRdb, the RACE reads were re-called with MiXCR into one record per CDR3 protein. The sample holds 75,000 to 100,000 distinct CDR3 sequences; 9.3% are singletons and the top ten take 2% to 2.5%.

Material: whole blood, obtained in connection with sensitization to the hapten diphenylcyclopropenone (DPC). The clonotype comes from a woman aged 35 to 49 with alopecia areata. Some clones in this sample may be carry-over from other donors' samples. The chain recombines TRBV4-2 with TRBJ2-7; D remains unclear. The CDR3 nucleotides read TGTGCCAGCAGCCGCGATACAGCGAGCTCCTACGAGCAGTACTTC. Protein sequence: CASSRDTASSYEQYF.